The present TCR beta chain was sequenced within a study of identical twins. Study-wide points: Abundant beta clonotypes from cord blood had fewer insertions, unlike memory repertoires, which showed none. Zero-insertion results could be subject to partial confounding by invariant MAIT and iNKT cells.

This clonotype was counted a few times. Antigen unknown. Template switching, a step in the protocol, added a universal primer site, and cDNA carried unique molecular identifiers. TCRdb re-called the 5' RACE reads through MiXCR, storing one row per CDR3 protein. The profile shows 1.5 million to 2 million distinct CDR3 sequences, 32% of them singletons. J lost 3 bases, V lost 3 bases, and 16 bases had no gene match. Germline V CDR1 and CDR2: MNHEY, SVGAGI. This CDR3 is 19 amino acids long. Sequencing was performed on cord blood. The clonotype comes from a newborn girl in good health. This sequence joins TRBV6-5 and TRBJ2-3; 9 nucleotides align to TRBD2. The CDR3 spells CASSYFIQGNSGSTDTQYF. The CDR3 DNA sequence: TGTGCCAGCAGTTATTTTATCCAGGGAAATAGCGGGAGTACAGATACGCAGTATTTT.